This T cell receptor beta chain was retrieved from a study of vaccination effects on CD4 cells after COVID-19. Study outcomes and limitations: Marked clonal contraction was seen in infection- and vaccine-induced clones late after vaccination. Cross-reactivity toward common cold coronaviruses was confined to only 1 of 255 vaccine-induced clones in healthy vaccinees. Few convalescent patients were included, and no early post-infection timepoints were sampled.

The assay was immunoSEQ multiplex PCR, and TCRdb's table has in-frame clones only and misses some. Among about 61,000 clones listed, roughly 80% were seen once. Using viral peptide pools, the ViraFEST assay grew out antigen-specific CD4+ T cells prior to sequencing. The culture ran for roughly ten days before CD4+ T cells were isolated. Researchers swapped half the medium for IL-2 medium on both days 3 and 7. Looked up from germline, CDR1 is SGHKS and CDR2 is YYEKEE (reference sequence). The CDR3 is made up of 14 amino acids. Trimming cost V 4 bases and J 5 bases, with 13 bases left between them. In regard to this clone: Its antigen is currently unknown.

Sequencing was performed on CD4+ T cells from PBMCs cultured with HCoV-229E spike peptides, taken before COVID-19 vaccination. This receptor was obtained from a human donor who received a COVID-19 vaccine. The V gene is TRBV5-5, the J gene TRBJ1-5; unclear D gene. The CDR3 region is CASSPFGGDQPQHF. For the CDR3, the DNA is TGTGCCAGCAGCCCGTTCGGAGGAGATCAGCCCCAGCATTTT.